This TCR beta chain was captured by sequencing in a study of T cells after yellow fever vaccination. Overall study findings and caveats: Repertoires sorted by FACS could include abundant clonotypes that are contaminants from the bulk population.

The germline V gene has CDR1 SGHTA and CDR2 FQGTGA. V shed 4 bases and J 6 bases; nucleotides not matched to a gene: 8. The CDR3 spans 15 residues. As regards this clonotype: Antigen: not known.

TCRdb called the 5' RACE reads again in MiXCR, with one record for every CDR3 protein. The data contain 150,000 or so distinct CDR3 sequences, about 7% of them singletons. The sample here was CD4+ T cells sorted from PBMCs, taken 10 days after the yellow fever booster vaccination. The V gene is TRBV7-3, the J gene TRBJ2-2, with 7 bases lining up with TRBD2. The TCR comes from a man aged 30 to 39 who received the YFV17D yellow fever vaccine. CDR3 region: CASSYAVSGAGELFF. In DNA form, the CDR3 reads TGTGCCAGCAGCTATGCAGTAAGCGGGGCCGGGGAGCTGTTTTTT.